What follows describes a single T cell receptor (beta chain). The antigen remains undetermined. From germline, CDR1 is SGHAT and CDR2 FQNNGV. This CDR3 contains 16 residues. The data belong to a study of T cells expressing NK-cell markers. On the study more broadly: Serological testing identified most of the eight sequenced donors as HCMV-seropositive and one as seronegative.

TCRdb re-called the 5' RACE reads, yielding one record per CDR3 amino acid sequence without DNA. Recorded for this sample: roughly 180,000 distinct CDR3 sequences. Study outcomes and limitations: In more than 5 donors, dominant CD3+CD56+NKG2C+ clonotypes ranked among the top 10 CD8+ clonotypes. The study found these clonotypes also leading the CD3+CD56-NKG2C+ fraction in a few donors.

This receptor was identified in a man aged 18-70 years in good health. Sequencing used blood T cells: a sorted CD56 or NKG2C T cell subset, CD4+ or CD8+ T cells, or bulk PBMC T cells (not recorded which). V and J are TRBV11-2 and TRBJ1-1. The CDR3: CASSLAAGGVNTEAFF.